Presented here are 26 T cell receptor beta chains from one specimen sequenced in a study of early T cells in non-severe SARS-CoV-2 infection. TCRdb reprocessed the 5' RACE reads with MiXCR, giving one entry per CDR3 protein. The sample includes under 95,000 distinct CDR3 sequences, approximately 12% of them seen just once. The source material was whole blood. The receptors derive from an adult who was a healthcare worker with PCR-confirmed SARS-CoV-2 infection or an uninfected control (not recorded which).

CDR3 loop: CASRGQSPYEQYF. In DNA, the CDR3 is TGTGCCAGCAGAGGACAGTCCCCCTACGAGCAGTACTTC. The genes are TRBV28 and TRBJ2-7; the D gene is possibly TRBD1 (6 bases). With 6 bases removed from V and 2 bases from J, the gap between germline ends came to 11 bases. CDR1 is MDHEN, CDR2 SYDVKM, per germline. This CDR3 is 13 amino acids long.

Ten or more counts support this clonotype. V and J are TRBV29-1 and TRBJ2-3, with D possibly matching TRBD1 (5 bases). This CDR3 contains 15 residues. Germline CDR1 reads SQVTM; CDR2 reads ANQGSEA. Deletions cut 4 bases from V and 0 bases from J, with 14 bases between. The CDR3 spells CSVVRGFGSTDTQYF. CDR3 sequence (DNA): TGCAGCGTTGTAAGGGGTTTTGGAAGCACAGATACGCAGTATTTT.

This clonotype was counted a few times. The chain carries TRBV5-4 and TRBJ2-3; D is uncertain. V gave up 4 bases and J gave up 0 bases, with 6 bases separating them. The germline gives CDR1 SGHNT, CDR2 YYREEE (reference sequence). There are 13 residues in the CDR3. The CDR3 is CASSIDSTDTQYF. The CDR3 coding sequence is TGTGCCAGCAGCATCGACAGCACAGATACGCAGTATTTT.

CDR3 sequence reads: CSVGPAGTSQQFF. The CDR3 DNA reads as TGCAGCGTTGGTCCAGCGGGAACCTCTCAGCAGTTCTTC. V and J are TRBV29-1 and TRBJ2-1, with 7 nucleotides matching TRBD2. Germline CDR1 reads SQVTM; CDR2 reads ANQGSEA. The J segment lost 11 bases and the V segment lost 4 bases, leaving 11 bases of the junction unmatched. The CDR3 contains 13 residues.

This clonotype was seen at least ten times. The V and J genes are TRBV18 and TRBJ2-3; TRBD2 aligns across 7 bases. V was clipped by 6 bases and J by 8 bases; unmatched bases: 5. The CDR3 has 12 amino acids. CDR1 and CDR2 (germline): KGHSH, LQKENI. This CDR3 is CASSPGGGTQYF. DNA of the CDR3: TGTGCCAGCTCCCCGGGAGGAGGTACGCAGTATTTT.

In this sample, this clonotype turned up a few times. The chain combines TRBV20-1 with TRBJ2-5; TRBD2 aligns across 12 bases. J lost 6 bases, V lost 6 bases, and 8 bases had no gene match. The V gene's germline CDR1 is DFQATT and CDR2 SNEGSKA (reference sequence). This CDR3 is 14 amino acids long. CDR3 sequence: CSAITSGRTKTQYF. The CDR3 DNA reads TGCAGTGCCATAACTAGCGGGAGGACGAAGACCCAGTACTTC.

This chain uses TRBV3-1 with TRBJ1-1, with 8 nucleotides matching TRBD1. J gave up 0 bases and V 4 bases, and 7 bases lay outside the gene matches. CDR3 length: 16 amino acids. Germline V lookup: CDR1 LGHDT, CDR2 YNNKEL (reference sequence). CDR3 sequence: CASSPTRTGLNTEAFF. Here the CDR3 DNA reads TGTGCCAGCAGCCCAACCCGGACAGGGCTGAACACTGAAGCTTTCTTT.

This clonotype has just a few counts. The chain is built from TRBV7-8 and TRBJ2-1, with 8 bases matching TRBD2. V shed 3 bases, J shed 13 bases, and the junction held 17 bases outside the gene matches. The CDR3 has 16 amino acids. Germline V gene data show CDR1 as SGHVS and CDR2 as FQNEAQ. CDR3 protein: CASSFRSGLGASGQFF. CDR3 sequence (DNA): TGTGCCAGCAGCTTCAGGTCGGGACTAGGAGCTAGTGGTCAGTTCTTC.

Many counts were recorded for this clonotype. The chain has TRBV11-3 and TRBJ2-6; 13 nucleotides agree with TRBD2. From germline, CDR1 is SGHNT and CDR2 YENEEA. The CDR3 is 17 amino acids. V lost 5 bases, J lost 4 bases, and 5 bases stayed unmatched. This chain's CDR3 is CASSPGLAGAGANVLTF. The CDR3 nucleotides read TGTGCCAGCAGCCCCGGACTAGCGGGAGCCGGGGCCAACGTCCTGACTTTC.

This clonotype has only a few counts. This chain uses TRBV27 with TRBJ2-7, with D tentatively TRBD1 or TRBD2 (7 bases each). CDR3 length: 16 amino acids. Trimming took off 5 bases at V and 7 bases at J, with 24 bases between the two ends. Germline V gives CDR1 MNHEY, CDR2 SMNVEV (reference sequence). Written as DNA, the CDR3 is TGTGCCAGCAGTCCAACACAGGGGTCTAGGGGAGGGGAGCAGTACTTC. It encodes CASSPTQGSRGGEQYF.

This clonotype occurred many times. The chain is built from TRBV28 and TRBJ2-3; possibly TRBD1 for D (5 bases). The ends were cut back, 7 bases at V and 1 base at J, with 15 bases in the middle. The CDR3 is made up of 15 amino acids. Germline CDR1 reads MDHEN; CDR2 reads SYDVKM. The CDR3 here is CASNLRQLRTDTQYF. The CDR3 nucleotides read TGTGCCAGCAACCTCCGACAGTTACGCACAGATACGCAGTATTTT. Variable domain in full (rest from reference TRBV28 and TRBJ2-3): DVKVTQSSRYLVKRTGEKVFLECVQDMDHENMFWYRQDPGLGLRLIYFSYDVKMKEKGDIPEGYSVSREKKERFSLILESASTNQTSMYLCASNLRQLRTDTQYFGPGTRLTVL.

This clonotype was picked up a small number of times. The chain carries TRBV7-9 and TRBJ2-1; D not resolved. The CDR3 is 15 amino acids. Germline V gene sequence: CDR1 SEHNR, CDR2 FQNEAQ (reference sequence). The V gene lost 2 bases and the J gene lost 1 base, with 9 bases spanning the gap. CDR3 sequence: CASSLWITSYNEQFF. The CDR3 DNA is TGTGCCAGCAGCTTATGGATCACGTCCTACAATGAGCAGTTCTTC.

The J gene is TRBJ2-7, the V gene TRBV6-6; 9 nucleotides match TRBD2. There are 17 residues in the CDR3. Losses at the gene ends were 2 bases for V and 0 bases for J; bases not matched to a gene: 8. CDR1 and CDR2 (germline): MNHNY, SVGAGI (reference sequence). Here the CDR3 DNA reads TGTGCCAGCAGTTACACCTCTAGCGGGATTAGCTCCTACGAGCAGTACTTC. Residues: CASSYTSSGISSYEQYF.

V usage is TRBV7-9 and J usage is TRBJ2-1, with 7 nucleotides matching TRBD1. The V and J ends lost 5 bases and 8 bases, in that order; junction bases with no gene match: 12. CDR3 size: 15 residues. The germline gives CDR1 SEHNR, CDR2 FQNEAQ (reference sequence). The CDR3 nucleotides are TGTGCCAGCAGCCTAAAAGCAGGGGGAAAGTATGAGCAGTTCTTC. Translated, it gives CASSLKAGGKYEQFF.

The chain carries TRBV28 and TRBJ2-1, with 10 bases identical to TRBD2. The ends lost 7 bases at V and 8 bases at J; junction bases unmatched: 11. Germline V gives CDR1 MDHEN, CDR2 SYDVKM. CDR3 size: 15 residues. In nucleotides, the CDR3 is TGTGCCAGCAACGCTCTAGCGGGAGAACTCTATGAGCAGTTCTTC. This translates into CASNALAGELYEQFF.

A few counts support this clonotype. The chain is built from TRBV5-1 and TRBJ2-1, with D tentatively TRBD1 (6 bases). Trimming removed 0 bases from V and 8 bases from J, with 12 bases in between. Germline CDR1 SGHRS, CDR2 YFSETQ. The CDR3 is 14 amino acids. The CDR3 nucleotides are TGCGCCAGCAGCTTGGCTCAGGGGACACATGAGCAGTTCTTC. Amino acids: CASSLAQGTHEQFF.

This clonotype was observed a handful of times. CDR3 nucleotide sequence: TGTGCCAGCAGTGATGGGCCCCAGGGGGCTAGGGCTCAGCCCCAGCATTTT. Protein sequence: CASSDGPQGARAQPQHF. The chain uses TRBV6-1 and TRBJ1-5; 8 bases fit TRBD1. This CDR3 comprises 17 residues. J lost 6 bases, V lost 3 bases, and 13 bases had no gene match. The V gene's germline CDR1 is MNHNS and CDR2 SASEGT.

This clonotype was seen more than once but under ten times. The rearrangement links TRBV20-1 to TRBJ2-6, with D tentatively TRBD1 (6 bases). This CDR3 comprises 14 residues. The germline V gene encodes CDR1 DFQATT and CDR2 SNEGSKA (reference sequence). V lost 2 bases to trimming and J lost 6 bases, with 11 bases between them. CDR3 protein: CSARQQGSANVLTF. The CDR3 bases are TGCAGTGCTAGACAACAGGGTTCGGCCAACGTCCTGACTTTC.

The genes are TRBV7-2 and TRBJ2-1; D is possibly TRBD2 (6 bases). This CDR3 is 13 amino acids long. CDR1 SGHTA and CDR2 FQGNSA come from the germline V gene. V lost 5 bases and J lost 8, with 13 bases in between. The CDR3 protein is CASSTQTSDEQFF. DNA for the CDR3: TGTGCCAGCAGCACTCAGACTAGTGATGAGCAGTTCTTC.

This clonotype was counted ten times or more. Here the CDR3 DNA reads TGTGCCAGCAGCCAAGATGGGGACAGCATAATGAGGAAGTTCTTC. Translated: CASSQDGDSIMRKFF. The chain uses TRBV7-2 and TRBJ2-1, with 7 bases aligning to TRBD1. The CDR3 covers 15 residues. CDR1 is SGHTA and CDR2 is FQGNSA in the germline V gene. The J segment lost 14 bases and the V segment lost 5 bases, leaving 18 bases of the junction unmatched.

This clonotype was seen many times. The rearrangement links TRBV7-2 to TRBJ2-4; a weak D match, TRBD2 (5 bases). This CDR3 is 15 amino acids long. Trimming removed 1 base at V and 0 bases at J, with 7 bases between. Per the germline V gene, CDR1 is SGHTA and CDR2 is FQGNSA. CDR3 nucleotide sequence: TGTGCCAGCAGCTTAGGGGAGTTAGCCAAAAACATTCAGTACTTC. Protein: CASSLGELAKNIQYF.

V and J are TRBV7-9 and TRBJ1-1; possibly TRBD1 for D (5 bases). The germline V and J ends were trimmed by 2 bases and 1 base, with 14 bases remaining between them. Germline V CDR1 and CDR2: SEHNR, FQNEAQ (reference sequence). This CDR3 contains 16 residues. The CDR3 DNA sequence: TGTGCCAGCAGCTTACCCCCAAGGCAGGGGAACACTGAAGCTTTCTTT. Translating it yields CASSLPPRQGNTEAFF.

The chain recombines TRBV3-1 with TRBJ2-7, with TRBD2 matching 10 bases. CDR1 is LGHDT and CDR2 is YNNKEL in the germline V gene (reference sequence). V lost 5 bases to trimming and J lost 7 bases; unmatched junction nucleotides: 11. CDR3 length: 15 residues. The CDR3 protein is CASSTPLAGVREQYF. For the CDR3, the DNA is TGTGCCAGCAGCACACCTCTAGCGGGAGTACGGGAGCAGTACTTC.

The chain combines TRBV7-9 with TRBJ2-5, with a tentative D call TRBD1 (6 bases). The V end was cut by 5 bases, the J end by 5 bases, with 12 bases between. The CDR3 sequence is 13 residues long. Germline loops: CDR1 SEHNR, CDR2 FQNEAQ (reference sequence). CDR3 coding DNA: TGTGCCAGCAGCCCAGGGGCCGGGGAGACCCAGTACTTC. Residues: CASSPGAGETQYF.

J is TRBJ2-1 and V is TRBV5-4; D call uncertain. This CDR3 has 15 residues. Germline-derived CDR1 and CDR2 are SGHNT and YYREEE (reference sequence). Trimming stripped 1 base from V and 0 bases from J, with 8 bases between. CDR3 region: CASSLFQRSYNEQFF. The CDR3 coding sequence is TGTGCCAGCAGCTTGTTTCAGCGCTCCTACAATGAGCAGTTCTTC.

There are a few counts of this clonotype. The V call is TRBV7-6, the J call TRBJ2-5, with TRBD2 matching over 10 bases. Germline V CDR1 and CDR2: SGHVS, FNYEAQ. V lost 1 base to trimming and J lost 5 bases; unmatched junction nucleotides: 7. The CDR3 runs to 16 residues. As DNA, the CDR3 is TGTGCCAGCAGCTTAGTAGCGGGGGGTCTCCGGGAGACCCAGTACTTC. Its protein is CASSLVAGGLRETQYF.